The TCR beta chain described here comes from a study of blood T cells in healthy people across ages. Germline V gene sequence: CDR1 SGHTA, CDR2 FQGNSA. The CDR3 runs to 14 residues. Trimming left V 2 bases short and J 2 bases short, with 9 bases between. This clonotype was counted between two and nine times. A second PCR, run for about 7 to 11 cycles, used a sample-barcoded 5' primer plus a J-beta primer mix. TCRdb recomputed calls from the 5' RACE reads with MiXCR, one row per CDR3 protein. The sample includes nearly 800,000 distinct CDR3 sequences, around 25% of them seen just once. The same data also contributed to another study, on T cells of mothers and their children.

The chain combines TRBV7-2 with TRBJ2-5; unclear D gene. Source material: blood. The TCR comes from a boy aged 5-17 years in good health. The CDR3: CASSLYQLQETQYF. The CDR3 DNA is TGTGCCAGCAGCTTATATCAGCTACAAGAGACCCAGTACTTC.